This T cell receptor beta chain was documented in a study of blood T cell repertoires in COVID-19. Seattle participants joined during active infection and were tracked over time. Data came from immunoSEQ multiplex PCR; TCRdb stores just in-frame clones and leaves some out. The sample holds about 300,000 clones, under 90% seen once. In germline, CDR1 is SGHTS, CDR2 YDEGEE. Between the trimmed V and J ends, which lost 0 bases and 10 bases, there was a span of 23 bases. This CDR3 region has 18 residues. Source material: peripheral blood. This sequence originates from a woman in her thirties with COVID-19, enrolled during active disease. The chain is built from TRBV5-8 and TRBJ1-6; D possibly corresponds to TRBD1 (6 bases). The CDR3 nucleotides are TGTGCCAGCAGCTTGGTCCGTAGGGGGGGGCGAGACGGGTCACCCCTCCACTTT. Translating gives CASSLVRRGGRDGSPLHF.